This TCR beta chain stems from a study of T cells in Graves' hyperthyroidism and ophthalmopathy (dated by TCRdb to about 2019). Notes on the research overall: Peripheral blood samples were taken at the time of initial diagnosis, prior to any treatment. To identify TCR V-J signatures that set the groups apart, the researchers used a discovery cohort of 90 to 100 patients, made up of 40 to 45 with Graves' ophthalmopathy and 57 with stable Graves' hyperthyroidism. Prospective prediction of ophthalmopathy was tested in an independent validation cohort consisting of roughly 19 hyperthyroidism patients and more than 15 patients who later progressed to ophthalmopathy. For training and testing, the 110 or so patients in the discovery cohort were randomly divided in a 7:3 ratio. The study also compared thyroid tissue and blood T-cell repertoires from 5 to 7 Graves' hyperthyroidism patients. Once sampling was done, hyperthyroidism patients were given methimazole at a starting dose of 30 mg daily, whereas ophthalmopathy patients were given high-dose intravenous methylprednisolone. According to the paper, TCR Vbeta CDR3 sequencing was carried out on about 140 peripheral blood samples, which came from 40 to 45 ophthalmopathy, 75 to 80 hyperthyroidism and some 17 progressor patients.

In the ophthalmopathy patients, disease was moderately to severely active, with a Clinical Activity Score of 3 or more, a NOSPECS grade of 4 or more, and a duration of less than 3 months. The study excluded patients with uncontrolled infections, other autoimmune diseases, pregnancy or lactation. Diagnoses were based on clinical symptoms, serum thyroxine and TRAb, thyroid ultrasound and orbital computed tomography. PBMCs were isolated from about 10 ml of fresh peripheral blood by Ficoll-Paque density gradient centrifugation. Total RNA was extracted with Trizol reagent, and quality was checked on an Agilent 2100 Bioanalyzer. This clonotype was recorded at least ten times. Its target antigen remains unknown. No base qualities exist here, and no much larger clone lies one base off it. TCR beta CDR3 regions were amplified from RNA transcripts. For the first round of RT-PCR on the TCR CDR3, the HTBI primer set was used together with the Qiagen OneStep RT-PCR kit. A second multiplex PCR round built the libraries, followed by size selection and purification. Paired-end sequencing of the libraries was performed with 100 bp reads on an Illumina HiSeq2000. The source study handled its data this way. SOAPnuke was used to process the raw data, removing reads that contained adapters or uncalled bases, had a mean Phred below 15, or lacked an exact match to the constant primer or identifier. High-quality paired reads were merged using COPE v1.2.5, and each unique nucleotide sequence was defined as a clonotype. MiTCR v1.1 was used to align the clonotypes against IMGT TRBV, TRBD and TRBJ reference segments. The analysis was restricted to V-J combinations with a frequency above 0.0001, which together covered 99% to 99.2% of the repertoires. A TCS score was defined as the ratio of F50 (clonal expansion) to E x V (chaos), with BLOSUM62-based TCRdist applied between CDR3 peptides within each V-J. Welch's t-statistics and random forest reduced some 510 V-J features to 13, which were used in a naive Bayes classifier (R e1071). The Morisita-Horn index was used to measure how similar the thyroid and blood repertoires were. TCRdb reworked the public reads: Q25 trimming with fastp, MiXCR clone assembly, productive beta chains retained. Identical CDR3 protein sequences are pooled into one entry, listed with their most common genes and DNA. TCRdb assigned the V and J calls; the authors' analysis was not used. The sample profile shows about 610,000 distinct CDR3 sequences; roughly 14% of them were found once. Jointly, the top ten make up approximately 4.2% of the sample.

Here is what the overall study found, with its caveats: In validation, the model predicted progression to ophthalmopathy a median of roughly 6.2 months before onset, with approximately 71% sensitivity and roughly 79% specificity. No statistical method was used to set the sample size in advance, and investigators knew the group allocation. Most expanded thyroid clonotypes (frequency above 0.001) were also found in blood, which suggests that blood repertoires may mirror thyroid immune responses. In cross-validation, a model built on a 13 V-J signature told ophthalmopathy apart from stable hyperthyroidism with less than 90% sensitivity and 81% to 82% specificity, and in testing the same model reached 80%/75%.

V is shortened by 4 bases, J by 0 bases, and the region joining them spans 11 bases. CDR1 and CDR2 are drawn from the germline V gene: KGHDR, SFDVKD. There are 15 amino acids in the CDR3, from cysteine to phenylalanine inclusive. Only the CDR3 region is kept as DNA, spanning 45 bases read in frame from base 1. The sample taken for sequencing was blood. The rearranged chain carries TRBV24-1 and TRBJ1-2; the D gene is possibly TRBD1, with 5 bases matching. This sequence originates from a woman in her thirties or forties with Graves' ophthalmopathy. The CDR3 protein is CATSEGGTANYGYTF. The nucleotides read TGTGCCACCAGTGAGGGGGGGACGGCTAACTATGGCTACACCTTC.